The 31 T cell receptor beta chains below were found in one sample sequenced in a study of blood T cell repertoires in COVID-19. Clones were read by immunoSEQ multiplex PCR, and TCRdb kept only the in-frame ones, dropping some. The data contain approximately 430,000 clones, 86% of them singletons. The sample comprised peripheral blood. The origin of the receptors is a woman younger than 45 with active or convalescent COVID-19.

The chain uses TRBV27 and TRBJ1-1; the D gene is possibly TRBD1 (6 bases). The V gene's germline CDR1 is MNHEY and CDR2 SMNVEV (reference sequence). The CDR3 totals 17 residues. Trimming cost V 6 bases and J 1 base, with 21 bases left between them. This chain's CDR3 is CASRSTLRDTENTEAFF. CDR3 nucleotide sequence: TGTGCCAGCAGGTCTACCCTAAGGGACACCGAGAACACTGAAGCTTTCTTT.

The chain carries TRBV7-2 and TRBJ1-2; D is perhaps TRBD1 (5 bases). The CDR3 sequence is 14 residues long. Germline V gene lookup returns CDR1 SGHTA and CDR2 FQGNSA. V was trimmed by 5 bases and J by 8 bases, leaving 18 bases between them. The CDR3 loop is CASSADSFGDGYTF. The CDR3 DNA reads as TGTGCCAGCAGCGCCGACAGTTTTGGTGACGGCTACACCTTC.

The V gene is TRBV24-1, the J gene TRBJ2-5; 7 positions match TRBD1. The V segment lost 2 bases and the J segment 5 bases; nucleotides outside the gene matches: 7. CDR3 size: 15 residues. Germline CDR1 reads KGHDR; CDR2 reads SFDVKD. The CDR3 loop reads CATSDSRQGVETQYF. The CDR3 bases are TGTGCCACCAGTGATTCAAGACAGGGAGTGGAGACCCAGTACTTC.

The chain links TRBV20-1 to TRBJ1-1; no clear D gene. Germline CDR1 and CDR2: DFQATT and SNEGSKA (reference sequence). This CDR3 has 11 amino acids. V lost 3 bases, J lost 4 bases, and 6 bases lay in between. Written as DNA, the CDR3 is TGCAGTGCTAGCTTCTTCACTGAAGCTTTCTTT. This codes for CSASFFTEAFF.

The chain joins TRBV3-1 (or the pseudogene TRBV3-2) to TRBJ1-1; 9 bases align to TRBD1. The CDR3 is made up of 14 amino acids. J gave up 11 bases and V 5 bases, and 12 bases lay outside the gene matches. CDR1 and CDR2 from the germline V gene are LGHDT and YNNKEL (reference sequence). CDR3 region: CASSTPGQGGPAFF. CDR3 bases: TGTGCCAGCAGCACGCCGGGACAGGGAGGGCCTGCTTTCTTT.

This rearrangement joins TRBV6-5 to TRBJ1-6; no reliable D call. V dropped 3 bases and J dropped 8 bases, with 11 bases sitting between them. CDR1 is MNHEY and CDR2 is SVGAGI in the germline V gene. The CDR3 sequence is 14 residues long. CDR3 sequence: CASSYGLQDSPLHF. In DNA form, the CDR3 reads TGTGCCAGCAGTTATGGCTTACAAGATTCACCCCTCCACTTT.

The CDR3 reads CASSQDRDRGAPLHF. The CDR3 coding sequence is TGTGCCAGCAGCCAAGACCGGGACAGGGGGGCACCCCTCCACTTT. The chain combines TRBV5-4 with TRBJ1-6, with 11 bases identical to TRBD1. Germline V CDR1 and CDR2: SGHNT, YYREEE (reference sequence). The CDR3 extends over 15 amino acids. The ends lost 4 bases at V and 11 bases at J; junction bases unmatched: 8.

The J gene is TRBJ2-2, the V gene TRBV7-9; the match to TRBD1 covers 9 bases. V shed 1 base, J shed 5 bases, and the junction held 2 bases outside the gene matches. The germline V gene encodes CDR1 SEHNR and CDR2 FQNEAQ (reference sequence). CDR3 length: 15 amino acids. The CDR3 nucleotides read TGTGCCAGCAGCTTAGGACAGGGGGAGACCGGGGAGCTGTTTTTT. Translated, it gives CASSLGQGETGELFF.

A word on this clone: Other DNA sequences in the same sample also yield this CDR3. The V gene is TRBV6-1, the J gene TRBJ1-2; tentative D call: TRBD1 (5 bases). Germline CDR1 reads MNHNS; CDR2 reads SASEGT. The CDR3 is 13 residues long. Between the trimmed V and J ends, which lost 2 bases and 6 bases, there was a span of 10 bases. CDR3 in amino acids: CASSESGGDGYTF. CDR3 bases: TGTGCCAGCAGTGAATCGGGGGGAGATGGCTACACCTTC.

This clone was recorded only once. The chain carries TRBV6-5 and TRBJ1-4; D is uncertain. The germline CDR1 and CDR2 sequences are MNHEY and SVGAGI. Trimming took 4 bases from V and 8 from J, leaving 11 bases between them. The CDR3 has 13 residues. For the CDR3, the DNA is TGTGCCAGCAGTTTTTGGGAGAGCGAAAAACTGTTTTTT. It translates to CASSFWESEKLFF.

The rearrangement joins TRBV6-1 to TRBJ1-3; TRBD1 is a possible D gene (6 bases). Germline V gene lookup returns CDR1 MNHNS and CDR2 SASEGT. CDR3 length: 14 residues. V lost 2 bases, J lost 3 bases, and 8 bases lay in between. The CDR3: CASSEKGVGNTIYF. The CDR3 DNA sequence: TGTGCCAGCAGTGAAAAGGGGGTTGGAAACACCATATATTTT.

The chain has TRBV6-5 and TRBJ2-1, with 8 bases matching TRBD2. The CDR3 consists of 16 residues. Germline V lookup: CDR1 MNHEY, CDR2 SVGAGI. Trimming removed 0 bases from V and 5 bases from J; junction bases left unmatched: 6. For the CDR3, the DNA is TGTGCCAGCAGTTACTCCGAAGCGGGGGCTAACAATGAGCAGTTCTTC. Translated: CASSYSEAGANNEQFF.

CDR3 protein: CASSLGGRAREQFF. CDR3 nucleotide sequence: TGTGCCAGCAGCCTCGGTGGGAGGGCTCGGGAGCAGTTCTTC. J is TRBJ2-1 and V is TRBV3-1 (or the pseudogene TRBV3-2); 7 positions match TRBD2. The germline V gene has CDR1 LGHDT and CDR2 YNNKEL (reference sequence). CDR3 size: 14 residues. V was clipped by 4 bases and J by 10 bases; unmatched bases: 10.

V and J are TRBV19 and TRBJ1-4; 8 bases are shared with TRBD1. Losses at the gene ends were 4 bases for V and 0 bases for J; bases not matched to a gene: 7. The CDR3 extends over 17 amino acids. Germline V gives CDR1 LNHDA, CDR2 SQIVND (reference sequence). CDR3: CASSRTGGRTTNEKLFF. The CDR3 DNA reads TGTGCCAGTAGTAGAACAGGGGGAAGAACAACTAATGAAAAACTGTTTTTT.

In DNA form, the CDR3 reads TGTGCCAGTCGGCCAGCGGAAAACACCGGGGAGCTGTTTTTT. It yields the protein CASRPAENTGELFF. The chain employs TRBV19 and TRBJ2-2, with D maybe TRBD2 (5 bases). V was shortened by 8 bases and J by 2 bases, with 12 bases between the two germline ends. The CDR3 totals 14 residues. Looked up from germline, CDR1 is LNHDA and CDR2 is SQIVND (reference sequence).

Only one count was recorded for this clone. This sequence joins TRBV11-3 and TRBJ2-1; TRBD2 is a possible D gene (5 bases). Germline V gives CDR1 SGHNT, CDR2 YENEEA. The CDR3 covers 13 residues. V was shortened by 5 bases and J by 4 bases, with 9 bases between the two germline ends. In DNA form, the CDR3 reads TGTGCCAGCAGCCTCGAGGGATACAATGAGCAGTTCTTC. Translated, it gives CASSLEGYNEQFF.

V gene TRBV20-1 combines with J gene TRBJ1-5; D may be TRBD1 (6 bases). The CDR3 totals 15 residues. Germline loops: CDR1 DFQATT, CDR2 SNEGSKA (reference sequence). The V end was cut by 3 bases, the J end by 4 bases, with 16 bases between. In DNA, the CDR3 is TGCAGTGCTAGTTCCCCCGGGACACTGAATCAGCCCCAGCATTTT. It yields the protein CSASSPGTLNQPQHF.

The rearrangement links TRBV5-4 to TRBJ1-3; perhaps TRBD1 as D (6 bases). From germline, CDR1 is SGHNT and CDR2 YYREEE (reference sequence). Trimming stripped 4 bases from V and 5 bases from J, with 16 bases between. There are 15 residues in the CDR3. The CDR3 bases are TGTGCCAGCAGCAATCCTAAGGGGGAGAGAAACACCATATATTTT. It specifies CASSNPKGERNTIYF.

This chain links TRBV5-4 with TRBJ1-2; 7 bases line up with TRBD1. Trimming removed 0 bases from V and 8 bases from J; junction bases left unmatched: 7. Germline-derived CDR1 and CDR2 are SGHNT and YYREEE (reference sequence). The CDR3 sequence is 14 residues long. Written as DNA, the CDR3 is TGTGCCAGCAGCTTGGGACAGGGCCTCCAAGGCTACACCTTC. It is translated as CASSLGQGLQGYTF.

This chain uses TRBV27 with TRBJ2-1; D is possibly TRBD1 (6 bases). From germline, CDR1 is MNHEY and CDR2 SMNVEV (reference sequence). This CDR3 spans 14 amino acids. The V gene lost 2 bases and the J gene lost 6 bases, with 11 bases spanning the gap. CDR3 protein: CASSLIPDSNEQFF. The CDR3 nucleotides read TGTGCCAGCAGTTTAATCCCGGACAGCAATGAGCAGTTCTTC.

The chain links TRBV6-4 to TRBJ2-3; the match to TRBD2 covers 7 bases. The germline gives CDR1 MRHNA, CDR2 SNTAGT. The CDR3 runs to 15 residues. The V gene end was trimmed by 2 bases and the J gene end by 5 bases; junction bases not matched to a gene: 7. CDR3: CASSDKAGSGDTQYF. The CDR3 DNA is TGTGCCAGCAGTGACAAAGCGGGGTCGGGAGATACGCAGTATTTT.

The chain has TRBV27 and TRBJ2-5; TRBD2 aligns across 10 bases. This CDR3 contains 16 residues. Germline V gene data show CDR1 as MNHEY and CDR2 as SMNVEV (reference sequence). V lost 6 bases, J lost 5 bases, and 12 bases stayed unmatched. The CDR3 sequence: CASSPRTSGSMETQYF. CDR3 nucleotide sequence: TGTGCCAGCAGCCCCCGGACTAGCGGATCCATGGAGACCCAGTACTTC.

Here the CDR3 reads CASSYRSGVQETQYF. The CDR3 coding sequence is TGCGCCAGCAGCTACCGAAGCGGGGTCCAAGAGACCCAGTACTTC. The V gene is TRBV5-1, the J gene TRBJ2-5, with 7 bases identical to TRBD2. Germline V gene lookup returns CDR1 SGHRS and CDR2 YFSETQ. The CDR3 has 15 residues. Trimming cost V 3 bases and J 1 base; bases outside gene matches: 6.

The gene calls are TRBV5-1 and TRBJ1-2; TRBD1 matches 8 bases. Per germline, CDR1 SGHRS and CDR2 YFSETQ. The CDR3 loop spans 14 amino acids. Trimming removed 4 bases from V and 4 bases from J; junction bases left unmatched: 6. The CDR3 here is CASSGTGGAYGYTF. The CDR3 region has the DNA TGCGCCAGCAGCGGAACAGGGGGAGCCTATGGCTACACCTTC.

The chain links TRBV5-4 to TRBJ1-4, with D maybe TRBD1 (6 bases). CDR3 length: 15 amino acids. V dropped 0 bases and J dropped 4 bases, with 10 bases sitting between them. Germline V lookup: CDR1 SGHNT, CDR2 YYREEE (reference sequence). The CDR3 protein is CASSLDQGHNEKLFF. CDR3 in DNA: TGTGCCAGCAGCTTGGACCAGGGGCATAATGAAAAACTGTTTTTT.

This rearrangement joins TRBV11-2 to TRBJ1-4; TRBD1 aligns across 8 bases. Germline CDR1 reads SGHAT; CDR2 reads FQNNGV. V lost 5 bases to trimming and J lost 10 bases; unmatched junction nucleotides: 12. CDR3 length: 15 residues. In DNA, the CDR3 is TGTGCCAGCAGCCCGGACGCAGGGGGCTCGGGAAAACTGTTTTTT. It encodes CASSPDAGGSGKLFF. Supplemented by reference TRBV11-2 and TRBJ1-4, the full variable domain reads EAGVAQSPRYKIIEKRQSVAFWCNPISGHATLYWYQQILGQGPKLLIQFQNNGVVDDSQLPKDRFSAERLKGVDSTLKIQPAKLEDSAVYLCASSPDAGGSGKLFFGSGTQLSVL.

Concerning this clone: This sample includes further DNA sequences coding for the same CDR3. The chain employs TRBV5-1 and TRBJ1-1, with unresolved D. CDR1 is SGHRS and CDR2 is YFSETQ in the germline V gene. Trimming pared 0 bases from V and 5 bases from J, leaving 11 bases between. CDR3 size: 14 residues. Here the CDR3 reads CASSLDVANTEAFF. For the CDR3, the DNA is TGCGCCAGCAGCTTGGATGTAGCGAATACTGAAGCTTTCTTT.

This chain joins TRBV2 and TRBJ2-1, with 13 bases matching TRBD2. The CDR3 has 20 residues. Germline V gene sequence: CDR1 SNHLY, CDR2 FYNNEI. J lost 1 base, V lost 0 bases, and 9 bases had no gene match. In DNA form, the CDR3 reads TGTGCCAGCAGTGAAGCCCTAGGACTAGCGGGAGCTGGTTCCTACAATGAGCAGTTCTTC. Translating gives CASSEALGLAGAGSYNEQFF.

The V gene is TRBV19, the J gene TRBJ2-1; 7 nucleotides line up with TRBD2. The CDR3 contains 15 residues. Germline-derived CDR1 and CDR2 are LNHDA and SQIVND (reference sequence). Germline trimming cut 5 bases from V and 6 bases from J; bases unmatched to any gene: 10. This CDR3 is CASSLRGERSNEQFF. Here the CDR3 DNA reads TGTGCCAGTAGTCTTCGGGGGGAGAGAAGCAATGAGCAGTTCTTC.

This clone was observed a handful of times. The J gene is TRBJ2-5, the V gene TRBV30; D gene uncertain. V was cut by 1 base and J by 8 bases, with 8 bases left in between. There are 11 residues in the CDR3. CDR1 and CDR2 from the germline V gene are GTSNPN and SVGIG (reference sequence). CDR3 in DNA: TGTGCCTGGAGTGGGCCCCGCACCCAGTACTTC. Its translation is CAWSGPRTQYF.

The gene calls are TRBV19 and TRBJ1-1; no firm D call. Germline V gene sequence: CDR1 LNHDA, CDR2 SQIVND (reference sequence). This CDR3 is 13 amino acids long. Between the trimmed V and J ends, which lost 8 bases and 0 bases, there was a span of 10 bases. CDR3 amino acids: CASGRGVNTEAFF. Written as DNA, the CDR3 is TGTGCCAGTGGACGGGGAGTGAACACTGAAGCTTTCTTT.